This record concerns one T cell receptor (beta chain) sequence. The target antigen is unknown. This record belongs to a study of cytomegalovirus exposure and HLA in healthy donors. Study background: Previous work identified roughly 120 million unique TCR beta sequences from approximately 190 million T cells. Of over 350 genotyped donors, 81% grouped in the Caucasian-associated ancestry cluster. Study observations and caveats: While the bulk of TCR sequences proved rare, some public TCRs turned up in many donors.

Amplification used 60 Vbeta primers and 13 Jbeta primers. Study processing details: A follow-up analysis tallied tens of millions of unique TCR beta chains, roughly 11 million shared. Here immunoSEQ multiplex PCR was the method, and the copy in TCRdb shows in-frame clones only, minus some. D and trimming were read from the DNA, whereas the V and J calls and clone size are those reported in that table. The table has roughly 150,000 clones, about 78% seen once. This receptor was taken from a male donor in good health and CMV-seronegative. The material sequenced was PBMCs.

As DNA, the CDR3 is TGCGCCAGCAGGTTGCGCGCGGGGGCCAATCAGCCCCAGCATTTT. Protein: CASRLRAGANQPQHF. V is TRBV5-1 and J is TRBJ1-5, with a possible D match to TRBD1 (6 bases). The CDR3 is 15 residues long. In germline, CDR1 is SGHRS, CDR2 YFSETQ. Trimming stripped 5 bases from V and 3 bases from J, with 15 bases between.